This paragraph covers one T cell receptor (beta chain) sequence. This clone appeared a single time. Its antigen remains unidentified. No much larger clonotype is one base removed from it; base qualities were not supplied. This entry is derived from a study of shared clonotypes between healthy human individuals (dated by TCRdb to about 2020). The study in broad terms: A few men and two women, aged 18 to 49 years, made up the cohort. For each donor, three plates each were used for CD4 naive and CD4 memory, two plates were used for CD8 naive, and one plate was used for CD8 memory. To estimate repertoire size and how much clonotypes are shared between individuals, the study performed deep sequencing of blood TCR repertoires from a few healthy adults. To increase sequencing depth and limit assay-specific biases, TCR repertoire library preparation and sequencing were carried out by different laboratories using diverse techniques. Between about 0.8 and 9.5 billion PBMCs per donor were obtained by leukapheresis. Broader findings and caveats from the paper: Estimated clonotype richness was generally larger for naive than for memory subsets. Clonotypes shared by all four sorted-subset donors showed higher generation probabilities than non-shared clonotypes. Even with the large sequencing depth, rarefaction of the sorted-subset datasets indicated that sequencing was incomplete. Sampling was restricted to blood, and TCR repertoires in tissues likely differ from the TCR repertoires found in blood. The genetic and exposure-history diversity represented was limited by the small number of donors. Pairwise subsampling led to the expectation that sequencing depth would affect the degree of clonotype sharing among donors. Sharing across a few donors was observed for 4.5% to 6.5% of naive CD4, 3.5% of naive CD8, about 2.5% of memory CD4, and around 0.4% of memory CD8 clonotypes.

Taken from cysteine to phenylalanine, the CDR3 has 14 residues. Just CDR3 DNA is preserved here, 42 bases in frame from base 1. V is trimmed back by 4 bases and J by 2 bases, and the junction contains 4 bases that no gene match accounts for. Taken from the germline V gene, the CDR1 and CDR2 loops are SQVTM and ANQGSEA. TCR CDR3 regions were amplified from genomic DNA by multiplex PCR using the deep immunoSEQ assay. For each cell subset, the extracted genomic DNA was distributed evenly across all wells of several immunoSEQ 96-well plates, and each plate served as one replicate. For sorted subsets, each replicate PCR was loaded with 200 ng genomic DNA, equivalent to 30,000 or so T cell genomes. Purified libraries were quantified with a Qubit 3.0 fluorometer, sized on a Bioanalyzer 2100, and re-quantified with the KAPA Library Quantification kit. Each immunoSEQ 96-well plate was sequenced on its own single-read 150-cycle Illumina NextSeq 550 flow cell. The study's own analysis went as follows. Because the immunoSEQ output held only junctional sequences and lacked quality scores, the filtering could not match the filtering applied to full-length reads. Sequences were annotated with PyIR, a Python wrapper for IgBLAST v1.9, using IMGT germline references to assign V/J genes and CDR3. Reads were removed for weak V/J assignments (E-value above 1e-6), missing CDR3, stop codons, out-of-frame junctions, or ambiguous translated residues. A V3J clonotype was defined by an identical inferred V gene, J gene, and CDR3 amino acid sequence. The percentage overlap between two repertoires was calculated by dividing the number of shared unique clonotypes by the size of the smaller repertoire. RTK rarefaction, the Chao1 estimator, and Recon v2.1 estimates of unobserved clonotypes were used to assess repertoire richness. For all TCRbeta clonotypes obtained by the gDNA method from a handful of donors, generation probabilities were computed with OLGA. TCRdb re-hosts the immuneACCESS table, in-frame sequences only. Its copies lack some clones; in the studies checked, an unresolved V gene accounts for under half of them, and the cause for the rest is not known. V, J and clone size are those of that table, while D and trimming were read from the DNA. The sample data list about 690,000 clones, and 90% of these were observed just once. The ten most abundant clones make up 34% of the sample.

The donors were healthy, HIV-negative adults with no recently reported acute infections or vaccinations. Every donor was a Caucasian adult residing in Nashville, Tennessee, USA. CD8 memory samples combined magnetically selected CD45RO+ cells with CCR7-negative CD45RA+ effector memory (TemRA) cells. Blood was obtained by leukapheresis, after which PBMCs were separated by Ficoll-Histopaque density gradient centrifugation and cryopreserved in liquid nitrogen vapor phase. Analytical flow cytometry was used to check the purity and quantity of each magnetically sorted T cell population. From each sorted fraction, genomic DNA was isolated and quantified by UV absorbance on a Nanodrop 2000c.

This sequence originates from a young man in good health. Some clones in this sample may be carry-over from other donors' samples. Sequencing was done on a sample of memory CD8+ T cells from PBMCs. The sample's cell subset or site label is to be understood as: CD45RO+ cells pooled with CCR7-negative TemRA cells. Recombination joined TRBV29-1 with TRBJ1-3, with 8 bases aligning to TRBD1. The CDR3: CSVGTGQPGNTIYF. At the DNA level, the sequence is TGCAGCGTTGGGACAGGGCAGCCTGGAAACACCATATATTTT.